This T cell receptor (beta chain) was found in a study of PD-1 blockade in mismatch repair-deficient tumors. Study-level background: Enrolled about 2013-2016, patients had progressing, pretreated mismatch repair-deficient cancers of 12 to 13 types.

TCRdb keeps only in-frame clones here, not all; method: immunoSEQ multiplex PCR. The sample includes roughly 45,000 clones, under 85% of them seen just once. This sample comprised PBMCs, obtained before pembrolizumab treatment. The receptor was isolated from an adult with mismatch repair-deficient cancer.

The CDR3 nucleotides are TGTGCCAGCAGTGAACTCGGGGTCTATGGCTACACCTTC. It is translated as CASSELGVYGYTF. The V gene is TRBV6-1, the J gene TRBJ1-2, with no clear D. This CDR3 spans 13 amino acids. Trimming removed 2 bases from V and 4 bases from J, with 8 bases in between. CDR1 and CDR2 from the germline V gene are MNHNS and SASEGT.